What follows is one TCR beta chain and its context. Antigen specificity is unknown. The CDR3 has 16 residues. Germline CDR1 reads MNHEY; CDR2 reads SVGAGI. The V segment lost 4 bases and the J segment 4 bases; nucleotides outside the gene matches: 9. The primer mix had 60 Vbeta and 13 Jbeta primers. Sequenced by immunoSEQ multiplex PCR; TCRdb stores in-frame clones only, minus some. Of roughly 150,000 clones listed, about 64% were seen once; the top ten hold about 3%. This entry is derived from a study of cytomegalovirus exposure and HLA in healthy donors. Study conclusions and caveats: Productive status was seen about 87% or about 30% of the time for most TCR beta V segments in an earlier analysis.

This chain uses TRBV6-5 with TRBJ2-2; 7 bases are shared with TRBD1. This sequence originates from a woman younger than 45 in good health and CMV-seropositive. Sample: PBMCs. The CDR3 reads CASSFSEGAGTGELFF. The CDR3 DNA is TGTGCCAGCAGTTTCTCTGAGGGGGCGGGCACCGGGGAGCTGTTTTTT.